This TCR beta chain is from a study of graft-versus-host responses after intestinal transplantation. Background on the study: Each recipient received anti-thymocyte globulin induction, then tacrolimus and steroids for 3 to 4 years. Study-wide results and caveats: Maximum circulating GvH clone levels tracked with early post-transplant HvG decreases.

Produced via immunoSEQ multiplex PCR; TCRdb's table is partial and in-frame only. The sample holds tens of thousands of clones, about 93% seen once. As for this clone: Its antigen is currently unknown.

The TCR comes from a human donor who received an intestinal transplant. Here the sequenced sample was unstimulated CD8+ T cells sorted from spleen or lymph node cells, taken before intestinal transplant.

In nucleotides, the CDR3 is TGTGCCAGCAGCCCAACCGGGGGTCCGACGCTGGGAGCTTTCTTT. It encodes CASSPTGGPTLGAFF. The chain is built from TRBV9 and TRBJ1-1, with a tentative D call TRBD1 (5 bases). V lost 4 bases and J 10 bases, leaving 23 bases between the germline ends. The CDR3 has 15 amino acids. Germline-derived CDR1 and CDR2 are SGDLS and YYNGEE. Drawing the rest from reference TRBV9 and TRBJ1-1, the complete variable domain is DSGVTQTPKHLITATGQRVTLRCSPRSGDLSVYWYQQSLDQGLQFLIQYYNGEERAKGNILERFSAQQFPDLHSELNLSSLELGDSALYFCASSPTGGPTLGAFFGQGTRLTVV.